This T cell receptor (beta chain) was identified in a study of siplizumab effects on memory and regulatory T cells. In germline, CDR1 is SGHDN, CDR2 FVKESK. The CDR3 sequence is 14 residues long. V lost 11 bases, J lost 3 bases, and 19 bases lay in between. Study results and limitations: Sequences that were alloreactive and traceable to unstimulated CD4+ memory cells were significantly reduced by siplizumab. In siplizumab conditions, mappable alloreactive CD4+ clones averaged approximately 70% Treg-derived, against 26.9% in controls. Proliferating Tregs taken from siplizumab cultures were not shown to have a confirmed suppressive function.

TCRdb's table, derived via immunoSEQ multiplex PCR, lists solely in-frame clones and lacks some. The sample lists about 110,000 clones; approximately 92% were seen once. Details on this clone: What it binds is not known.

This chain links TRBV14 with TRBJ2-5, with unresolved D. This receptor was obtained from a human donor in good health. Specimen: CD4+ T cells sorted from blood. CDR3 sequence reads: CAGEQAPGKETQYF. CDR3 DNA: TGTGCCGGCGAGCAGGCCCCTGGGAAAGAGACCCAGTACTTC.